These 14 T cell receptor beta chains originate from one sample sequenced in a study of post-analysis software for immune sequencing data. Study-level points and caveats: Four to six TRBV segments (TRBV5-6, TRBV5-1 and TRBV20-1 among them) occurred more frequently in patients than in controls.

For these TCRs, the target antigens are not known. TCR beta libraries were prepared from cDNA with unique molecular identifiers. TCRdb ran MiXCR on the PCR reads and lists one entry per CDR3 protein. The data hold hundreds of thousands of distinct CDR3 sequences, with around 27% observed a single time. Specimen: blood. These receptors came from a girl between 5 and 17 years old with multiple sclerosis.

This clonotype was found many times. For the CDR3, the DNA is TGTGCCAGCAGTTACTCGCCGGGTTACTATGGCTACACCTTC. Amino acid sequence: CASSYSPGYYGYTF. The chain employs TRBV6-5 and TRBJ1-2; no firm D call. The CDR3 sequence is 14 residues long. Germline-derived CDR1 and CDR2 are MNHEY and SVGAGI. Trimming cost V 0 bases and J 3 bases, with 8 bases left between them.

This clonotype showed up just a few times. This chain links TRBV29-1 with TRBJ1-4, with a possible D match to TRBD1 (5 bases). This CDR3 is built from 13 residues. Germline lookup yields CDR1 SQVTM and CDR2 ANQGSEA. Trimming stripped 3 bases from V and 8 bases from J, with 13 bases between. CDR3 sequence: CSVERGRGEKLFF. DNA of the CDR3: TGCAGCGTTGAGCGAGGTAGGGGCGAAAAACTGTTTTTT.

This clonotype was observed a handful of times. This chain joins TRBV5-5 and TRBJ1-2; 7 nucleotides line up with TRBD1. Trimming cost V 6 bases and J 7 bases; bases outside gene matches: 6. CDR3 size: 12 residues. In germline, CDR1 is SGHKS, CDR2 YYEKEE (reference sequence). CDR3 DNA: TGTGCCAGCACCTCACAGGGGAGTGGCTACACCTTC. Translated, it gives CASTSQGSGYTF.

This clonotype was detected many times. The chain couples TRBV5-8 to TRBJ2-3; possible D gene TRBD2, 5 bases. Germline CDR1 reads SGHTS; CDR2 reads YDEGEE. With 6 bases removed from V and 1 base from J, the gap between germline ends came to 12 bases. The length of the CDR3 is 14 residues. The CDR3 DNA reads as TGTGCCAGCACCAGACTATCCCGCACAGATACGCAGTATTTT. Encoded protein: CASTRLSRTDTQYF.

The V call is TRBV15, the J call TRBJ2-1; no clear D gene. The CDR3 sequence is 16 residues long. Germline lookup yields CDR1 LNHNV and CDR2 YYDKDF (reference sequence). Trimming left V 4 bases short and J 0 bases short, with 13 bases between. The CDR3 DNA is TGTGCCACCAGCAAAGGACGCAGAAGCTCCTACAATGAGCAGTTCTTC. It translates to CATSKGRRSSYNEQFF.

In its sample, this clonotype was seen a few times. This chain joins TRBV6-2 or TRBV6-3 and TRBJ1-5, with 10 bases that match TRBD1. The germline CDR1 and CDR2 sequences are MNHEY and SVGEGT. J gave up 6 bases and V 5 bases, and 7 bases lay outside the gene matches. The CDR3 covers 15 residues. CDR3: CASSQRTGGVQPQHF. CDR3 coding DNA: TGTGCCAGCAGTCAAAGGACAGGGGGGGTTCAGCCCCAGCATTTT.

This clonotype was counted only a few times. This chain joins TRBV3-1 and TRBJ2-1; D possibly corresponds to TRBD2 (6 bases). Germline V gives CDR1 LGHDT, CDR2 YNNKEL (reference sequence). The ends were cut back, 1 base at V and 3 bases at J, with 10 bases in the middle. The CDR3 length is 15 residues. The chain's CDR3 is CASSQVLSGYNEQFF. As DNA, the CDR3 is TGTGCCAGCAGCCAAGTTCTTAGCGGCTACAATGAGCAGTTCTTC.

A remark on this clonotype: This may be a read error: a much more frequent sequence differs by one nucleotide. The J gene is TRBJ2-1, the V gene TRBV27; D not certain. The last part of the DNA fits TRBJ2-7 better; the J call may be wrong. The CDR3 loop spans 12 amino acids. Germline assignment: CDR1 MNHEY and CDR2 SMNVEV (reference sequence). CDR3 loop: CAGRGTDYEQYF. The CDR3 nucleotides are TGTGCCGGCAGAGGCACAGACTACGAGCAGTACTTC.

This clonotype was observed a few times. This chain joins TRBV7-9 and TRBJ1-2, with a tentative D call TRBD1 (6 bases). The CDR3 consists of 16 residues. V was cut by 1 base and J by 0 bases, with 12 bases left in between. Germline CDR1 is SEHNR and CDR2 is FQNEAQ (reference sequence). The CDR3 region is CASSLGSGDSNYGYTF. The DNA of the CDR3 is TGTGCCAGCAGCTTAGGGTCAGGGGATTCTAACTATGGCTACACCTTC.

The chain links TRBV6-6 to TRBJ2-1, with a weak D call TRBD1 (7 bases). Between the trimmed V and J ends, which lost 2 bases and 4 bases, there was a span of 15 bases. The CDR3 length is 16 residues. The germline gives CDR1 MNHNY, CDR2 SVGAGI (reference sequence). CDR3 sequence reads: CASSYGGQGGYNEQFF. The CDR3 DNA follows: TGTGCCAGCAGTTACGGCGGGCAGGGGGGATACAATGAGCAGTTCTTC.

This clonotype was seen a few times. J is TRBJ1-6 and V is TRBV10-3, with 7 positions matching TRBD1. V shed 9 bases and J 5 bases; nucleotides not matched to a gene: 7. CDR3 length: 14 amino acids. Germline V gene lookup returns CDR1 ENHRY and CDR2 SYGVKD. CDR3 DNA: TGTGCCATAAGGGACAGCCCTAATAATTCACCCCTCCACTTT. Translating it yields CAIRDSPNNSPLHF.

This clonotype was observed at least ten times. V usage is TRBV6-5 and J usage is TRBJ2-1; a possible D gene is TRBD2 (5 bases). The CDR3 loop spans 12 amino acids. Germline V gene data show CDR1 as MNHEY and CDR2 as SVGAGI. V was shortened by 6 bases and J by 3 bases, with 6 bases between the two germline ends. The CDR3 nucleotides read TGTGCCAGCAGCCGGGGCTACAATGAGCAGTTCTTC. Translation: CASSRGYNEQFF.

This clonotype was detected a few times. Germline and junction disagree at one end, which may indicate a read error. The chain recombines TRBV7-2 with TRBJ2-7; D ambiguous. Per the germline V gene, CDR1 is SGHTA and CDR2 is FQGNSA. CDR3 length equals 15 residues. DNA of the CDR3: TGTGCCAGCAGCTTAGTCCGCGTTCGCTCCCACGAGCAGTACTTC. Residues: CASSLVRVRSHEQYF.

This clonotype was seen a few times. For the CDR3, the DNA is TGCAGTGCTAGAGCGCAAACATTTGAGACTAGCGGGAGGGCCAGCTACAATGAGCAGTTCTTC. This encodes CSARAQTFETSGRASYNEQFF. The chain links TRBV20-1 to TRBJ2-1, with TRBD2 identical over 14 bases. The germline V gene has CDR1 DFQATT and CDR2 SNEGSKA (reference sequence). V lost 1 base and J lost 3; bases outside the gene matches: 17. This CDR3 comprises 21 residues.